This TCR beta chain was recovered during a study of cytomegalovirus exposure and HLA in healthy donors. This clone was seen a single time. CDR3 length: 16 residues. The V gene end was trimmed by 4 bases and the J gene end by 4 bases; junction bases not matched to a gene: 9. The germline V gene encodes CDR1 MDHEN and CDR2 SYDVKM. The PCR used 60 Vbeta and 13 Jbeta primers. Assay used: immunoSEQ multiplex PCR; TCRdb lists only in-frame clones, some missing. The table lists about 120,000 clones, about three quarters of them singletons. Sequenced sample: PBMCs. The chain combines TRBV28 with TRBJ1-1; 10 bases match TRBD1. This clonotype originated in a man between 60 and 75 years old in good health and CMV-seropositive. CDR3 DNA: TGTGCCAGCAGTTCCCAAACGCGGGACAGGGGCACTGAAGCTTTCTTT. Encoded protein: CASSSQTRDRGTEAFF. Based on the CDR3 plus reference TRBV28 and TRBJ1-1, the full variable domain is DVKVTQSSRYLVKRTGEKVFLECVQDMDHENMFWYRQDPGLGLRLIYFSYDVKMKEKGDIPEGYSVSREKKERFSLILESASTNQTSMYLCASSSQTRDRGTEAFFGQGTRLTVV.